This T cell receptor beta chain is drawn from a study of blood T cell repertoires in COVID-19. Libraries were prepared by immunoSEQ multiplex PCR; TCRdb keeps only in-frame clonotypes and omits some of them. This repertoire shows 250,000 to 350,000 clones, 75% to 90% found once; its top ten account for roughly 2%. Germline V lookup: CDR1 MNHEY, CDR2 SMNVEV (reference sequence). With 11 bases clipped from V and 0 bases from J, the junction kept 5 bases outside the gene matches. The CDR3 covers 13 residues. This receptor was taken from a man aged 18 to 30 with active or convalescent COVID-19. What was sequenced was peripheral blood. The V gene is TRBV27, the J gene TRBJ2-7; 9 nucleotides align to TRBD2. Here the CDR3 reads CAWWRGGSYEQYF. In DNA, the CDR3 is TGTGCCTGGTGGCGGGGGGGCTCCTACGAGCAGTACTTC.